These 2 T cell receptor beta chains were sequenced from one sample in a study of blood T cell repertoires in COVID-19. Some clones are missing from TCRdb's copy, which holds only in-frame ones; the method was immunoSEQ multiplex PCR. This table holds some 190,000 clones, more than 75% found once. The sequenced sample was PBMCs or T cells enriched from blood (not recorded which). Receptors originate from a man aged 60 to 69 who had been exposed to COVID-19.

The rearrangement joins TRBV11-3 to TRBJ1-1; D is unresolved. From germline, CDR1 is SGHNT and CDR2 YENEEA. Trimming pared 0 bases from V and 2 bases from J, leaving 7 bases between. This CDR3 region has 14 residues. The CDR3, as DNA: TGTGCCAGCAGCTTAGACCCCCTCAACACTGAAGCTTTCTTT. This gives the protein CASSLDPLNTEAFF. The whole variable domain, remainder taken from reference TRBV11-3 and TRBJ1-1, is EAGVVQSPRYKIIEKKQPVAFWCNPISGHNTLYWYLQNLGQGPELLIRYENEEAVDDSQLPKDRFSAERLKGVDSTLKIQPAELGDSAVYLCASSLDPLNTEAFFGQGTRLTVV.

The rearrangement joins TRBV30 to TRBJ2-7; possible D gene TRBD2, 5 bases. Germline CDR1 is GTSNPN and CDR2 is SVGIG (reference sequence). V was trimmed by 3 bases and J by 1 base, leaving 7 bases between them. CDR3 length: 12 amino acids. CDR3 in DNA: TGTGCCTGGAGGAGCGGTTCCTACGAGCAGTACTTC. It is translated as CAWRSGSYEQYF.